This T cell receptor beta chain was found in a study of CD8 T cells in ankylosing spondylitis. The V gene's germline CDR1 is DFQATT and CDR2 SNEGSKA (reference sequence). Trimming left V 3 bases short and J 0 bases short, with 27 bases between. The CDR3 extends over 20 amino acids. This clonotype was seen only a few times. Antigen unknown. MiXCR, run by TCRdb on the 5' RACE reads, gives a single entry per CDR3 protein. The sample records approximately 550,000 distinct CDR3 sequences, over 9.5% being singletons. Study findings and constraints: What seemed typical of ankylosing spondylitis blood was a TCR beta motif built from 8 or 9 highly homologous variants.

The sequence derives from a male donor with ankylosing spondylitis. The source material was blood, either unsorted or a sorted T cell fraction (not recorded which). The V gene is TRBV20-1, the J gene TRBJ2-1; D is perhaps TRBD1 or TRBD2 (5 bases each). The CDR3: CSARRGTTSTWGSSYNEQFF. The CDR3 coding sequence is TGCAGTGCTAGGAGGGGAACTACGTCTACGTGGGGGAGCTCCTACAATGAGCAGTTCTTC.